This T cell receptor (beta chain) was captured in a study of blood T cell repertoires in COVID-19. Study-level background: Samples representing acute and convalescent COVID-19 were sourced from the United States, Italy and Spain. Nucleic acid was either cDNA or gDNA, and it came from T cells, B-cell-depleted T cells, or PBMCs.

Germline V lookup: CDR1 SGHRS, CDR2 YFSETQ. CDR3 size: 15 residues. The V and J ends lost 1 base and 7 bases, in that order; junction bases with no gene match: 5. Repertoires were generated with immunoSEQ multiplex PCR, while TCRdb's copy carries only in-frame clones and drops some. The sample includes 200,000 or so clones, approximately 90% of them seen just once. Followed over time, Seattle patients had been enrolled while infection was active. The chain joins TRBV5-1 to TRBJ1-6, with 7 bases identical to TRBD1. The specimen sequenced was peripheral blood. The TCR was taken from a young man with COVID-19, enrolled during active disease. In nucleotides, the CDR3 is TGCGCCAGCAGCTTGACGGGACAGTTAAATTCACCCCTCCACTTT. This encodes CASSLTGQLNSPLHF.